This TCR beta chain emerged from a study of PD-L1 blockade in urothelial cancer (dated by TCRdb to 2015 to 2018). Regarding the research as a whole: All patients started therapy in about 2014 and received atezolizumab 1,200 mg intravenously every 3 weeks. Durable clinical benefit meant progression-free survival longer than 6 months, and TCR features were also tested against progression-free and overall survival. TCR sequencing covered pretreatment tumor samples and matched, serially collected peripheral blood taken before and after atezolizumab treatment. In the same patients, whole exome sequencing and RNA sequencing of pretreatment tumors were performed in addition to TCR sequencing. A median of about 150,000 T cells and 83,000 or so unique TCRs was obtained from blood samples, and a median clonality of approximately 0.08 was observed. Some 30 patients had pretreatment blood TCR-seq, some 25 had at least one posttreatment blood collection, and some 25 had tumor TCR-seq. Blood samples were analyzed at 3 weeks after treatment start (second dose) and at 6 weeks after treatment start. The study, an exploratory multi-omic analysis, examined somatic, immune and clinical correlates of response to PD-L1 blockade with atezolizumab in urothelial cancer. About 85% of the 29 patients were identified as males with urothelial cancer of bladder origin, and a prior smoking history was reported by 18 of 29 patients. An ECOG performance status of 0 or 1 was recorded for the patients, and 0 to 3 prior chemotherapy regimens had been received by the patients. Fewer than ten patients reached durable clinical benefit, while 20 or so patients did not. Here is what the overall study found, with its caveats: Because the sample size was small (n of about 30) and many of the analyses were exploratory, the results are meant to be hypothesis-generating. At 3 weeks after the start of treatment, tumor-associated TCR clones in peripheral blood had expanded more in patients with durable benefit (n of about 20, p = 0.022). Improved progression-free and overall survival was found to be associated with pretreatment peripheral blood TCR clonality below the median.

CDR1 SGHTA and CDR2 FQGTGA were looked up in the germline V gene. The CDR3 measures 16 amino acids from cysteine to phenylalanine. The DNA shown is the 48-base CDR3, in frame from base 1. Trimming leaves V shorter by 4 bases and J shorter by 2 bases, with the junction holding 5 bases beyond the gene matches. To estimate absolute template abundance from read counts, synthetic TCR analog templates were spiked into each PCR. The immunoSEQ assay used bias-controlled V and J gene primers to amplify TCRbeta CDR3 regions from genomic DNA. Sequencing of rearranged TCRbeta segments was done at approximately 20X coverage. Turning to the authors' computational methods: Clustering was used to correct sequencing errors, and CDR3s were annotated against IMGT to assign V, D and J genes. Downstream analyses used only productive TCRbeta rearrangements, leaving out any out-of-frame or stop-codon sequences. Clonality was calculated as one minus the Shannon entropy normalized by the log of the number of unique productive sequences. Fisher's exact test with Benjamini-Hochberg correction, using a cutoff of adjusted p below 0.01, was how clones that differed between time points or between blood and tumor were identified. What TCRdb holds here is the immuneACCESS table cut down to in-frame rearrangements. Part of the clones is not present; checked against another copy, under half of the missing clones reflect an unresolved V gene, and the others are unexplained. The V and J calls and the clone size are those of that table, but D and trimming were determined from the DNA. Counted in this sample were 83,000 or so clones; around 78% of them appeared once. In total, the top ten clones hold around 8.1% of the sample.

The sample's time point, from its label and the paper: peripheral blood 6 weeks after treatment start. A total of some 30 patients with locally advanced or metastatic urothelial carcinoma, treated at Memorial Sloan Kettering on a trial protocol, made up the cohort. Peripheral blood mononuclear cells were collected pretreatment and during treatment, at between 1 and 8 total time points per patient. The Qiagen DNeasy Blood extraction kit was used to purify genomic DNA from total PBMCs and from tumor samples. Collected pretreatment and during treatment, PBMCs were isolated and stored as previously described. Worth noting for this clone: Its specific antigen is unknown. No base quality values were provided; no much bigger clone lies one nucleotide off.

The chain is assembled from TRBV7-3 and TRBJ2-1, with 10 middle bases fitting TRBD2. Source: PBMCs, taken around atezolizumab (anti-PD-L1) treatment. This receptor was obtained from a man aged 70-80 years with urothelial cancer. The CDR3 here reads CASSYQSGRAYNEQFF. The bases read TGTGCCAGCAGCTATCAGAGCGGGAGGGCCTACAATGAGCAGTTCTTC.